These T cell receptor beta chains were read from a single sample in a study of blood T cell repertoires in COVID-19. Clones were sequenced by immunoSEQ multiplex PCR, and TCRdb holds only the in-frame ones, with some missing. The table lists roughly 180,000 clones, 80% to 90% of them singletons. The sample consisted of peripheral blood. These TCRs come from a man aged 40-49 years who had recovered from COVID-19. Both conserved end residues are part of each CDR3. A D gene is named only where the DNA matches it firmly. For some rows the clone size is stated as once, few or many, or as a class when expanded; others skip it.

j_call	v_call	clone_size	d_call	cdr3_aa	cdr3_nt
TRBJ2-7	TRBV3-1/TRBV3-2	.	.	CASSHDSYEQYF	TGTGCCAGCAGTCACGACAGCTACGAGCAGTACTTC
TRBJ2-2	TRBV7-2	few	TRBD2	CASSSTGTSGRAGELFF	TGTGCCAGCAGCTCTACCGGGACTAGCGGGAGGGCGGGGGAGCTGTTTTTT
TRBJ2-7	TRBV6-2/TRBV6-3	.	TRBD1	CASSYSLPGQHYYEQYF	TGTGCCAGCAGTTACTCCCTACCGGGACAGCACTACTACGAGCAGTACTTC
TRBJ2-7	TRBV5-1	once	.	CASSPTASSYEQYF	TGCGCCAGCAGCCCCACCGCTAGCTCCTACGAGCAGTACTTC
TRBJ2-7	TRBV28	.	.	CASSLQFHEQYF	TGTGCCAGCAGTTTACAGTTCCACGAGCAGTACTTC
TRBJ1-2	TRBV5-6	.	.	CASSKQGVYGYTF	TGTGCCAGCAGCAAACAGGGTGTTTATGGCTACACCTTC
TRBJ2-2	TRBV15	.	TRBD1	CATSRGTGSIGELFF	TGTGCCACCAGCAGAGGGACAGGGTCCATCGGGGAGCTGTTTTTT
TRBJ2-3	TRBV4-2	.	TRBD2	CASSRSGGGTDTQYF	TGTGCCAGCAGCCGTAGCGGGGGGGGCACAGATACGCAGTATTTT
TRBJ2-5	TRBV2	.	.	CASSENSRETQYF	TGTGCCAGCAGTGAGAACAGTAGGGAGACCCAGTACTTC
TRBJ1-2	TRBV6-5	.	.	CASRIHANYGYTF	TGTGCCAGCAGAATACACGCAAACTATGGCTACACCTTC
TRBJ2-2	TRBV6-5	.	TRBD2	CASSYSLAGGTGELFF	TGTGCCAGCAGTTACTCCCTAGCGGGGGGGACCGGGGAGCTGTTTTTT
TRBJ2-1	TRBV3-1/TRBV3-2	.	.	CASSQVYRVLVSYNEQFF	TGTGCCAGCAGCCAAGTCTACCGGGTTCTAGTTTCCTACAATGAGCAGTTCTTC
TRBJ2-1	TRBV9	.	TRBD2	CASSTQDGLAGYNEQFF	TGTGCCAGCAGCACCCAGGACGGTCTAGCGGGGTACAATGAGCAGTTCTTC
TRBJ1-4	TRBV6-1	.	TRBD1	CASSEALGTGGEKLFF	TGTGCCAGCAGTGAAGCGCTTGGGACAGGGGGCGAAAAACTGTTTTTT
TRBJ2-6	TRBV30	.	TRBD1	CAWSPRTGWGMMLANVLTF	TGTGCCTGGAGTCCGAGGACAGGTTGGGGGATGATGTTGGCCAACGTCCTGACTTTC
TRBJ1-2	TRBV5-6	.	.	CASSLEEYGYTF	TGTGCCAGCAGCTTGGAAGAGTATGGCTACACCTTC
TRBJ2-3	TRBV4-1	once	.	CASSQAGNTDTQYF	TGCGCCAGCAGCCAAGCGGGAAACACAGATACGCAGTATTTT
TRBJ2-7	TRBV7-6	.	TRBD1	CASSSGTGDYEQYF	TGTGCCAGCAGCTCCGGGACAGGGGACTACGAGCAGTACTTC
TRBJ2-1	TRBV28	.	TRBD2	CASSPPRAGGANEQFF	TGTGCCAGCAGTCCTCCGAGGGCGGGAGGGGCGAATGAGCAGTTCTTC
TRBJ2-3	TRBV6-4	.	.	CASSDGGSTDTQYF	TGTGCCAGCAGTGACGGAGGGAGCACAGATACGCAGTATTTT
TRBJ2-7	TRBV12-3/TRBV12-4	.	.	CASSLGSYEQYF	TGTGCCAGCAGTTTAGGTAGTTACGAGCAGTACTTC
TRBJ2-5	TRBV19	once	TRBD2	CASSSGGTQYF	TGTGCCAGTAGTAGCGGGGGGACCCAGTACTTC
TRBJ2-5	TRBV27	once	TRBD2	CASAGGSGETQYF	TGTGCCAGCGCTGGCGGGAGTGGGGAGACCCAGTACTTC
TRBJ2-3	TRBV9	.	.	CASSVVPTSTDTQYF	TGTGCCAGCAGCGTAGTGCCCACTAGCACAGATACGCAGTATTTT
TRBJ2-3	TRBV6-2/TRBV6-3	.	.	CASSYSTQSASTDTQYF	TGTGCCAGCAGTTACTCGACACAGTCCGCCAGCACAGATACGCAGTATTTT
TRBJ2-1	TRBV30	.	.	CAWSLQRQQFF	TGTGCCTGGAGTTTGCAGCGTCAGCAGTTCTTC
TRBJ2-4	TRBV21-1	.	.	CASSKARALLAKNIQYF	TGTGCCAGCAGCAAAGCGCGGGCATTACTAGCCAAAAACATTCAGTACTTC
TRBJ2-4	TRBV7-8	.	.	CASSLDEGRAKNIQYF	TGTGCCAGCAGCTTAGACGAGGGCAGAGCCAAAAACATTCAGTACTTC
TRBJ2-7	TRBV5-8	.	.	CASSSYLVFYEQYF	TGTGCCAGCAGCTCATATTTAGTATTCTACGAGCAGTACTTC
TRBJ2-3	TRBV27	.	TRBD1	CASSPVGQGSDTQYF	TGTGCCAGCAGTCCCGTTGGACAGGGATCAGATACGCAGTATTTT
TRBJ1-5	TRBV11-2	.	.	CASSWGGGQPQHF	TGTGCCAGCAGCTGGGGAGGGGGTCAGCCCCAGCATTTT
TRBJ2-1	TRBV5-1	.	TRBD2	CASSLAGYEQFF	TGCGCCAGCAGCTTAGCGGGATATGAGCAGTTCTTC
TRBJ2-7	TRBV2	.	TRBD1	CASRGDSYEQYF	TGTGCCAGCAGGGGGGACAGTTACGAGCAGTACTTC
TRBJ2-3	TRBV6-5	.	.	CATFLSDTQYF	TGTGCCACCTTTTTATCAGATACGCAGTATTTT
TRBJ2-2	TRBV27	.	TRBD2	CASSLPGLAGVTGELFF	TGTGCCAGCAGTCTTCCGGGACTAGCGGGAGTGACCGGGGAGCTGTTTTTT
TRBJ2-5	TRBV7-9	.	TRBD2	CASSLVGLAGAQETQYF	TGTGCCAGCAGCTTAGTGGGGCTAGCGGGGGCCCAAGAGACCCAGTACTTC
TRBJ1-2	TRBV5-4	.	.	CAGGTLLAGDYGYTF	TGTGCCGGAGGTACTTTGTTGGCAGGGGACTATGGCTACACCTTC
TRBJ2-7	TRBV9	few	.	CASSVGGSEQYF	TGTGCCAGCAGCGTAGGCGGTTCCGAGCAGTACTTC
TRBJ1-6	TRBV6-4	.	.	CASSDTGRSPLHF	TGTGCCAGCAGTGACACTGGGCGTTCACCCCTCCACTTT
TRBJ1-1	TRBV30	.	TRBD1	CAWSADREMAFF	TGTGCCTGGAGTGCAGACAGGGAGATGGCTTTCTTT
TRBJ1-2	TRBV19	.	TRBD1	CASSARGQGYGYTF	TGTGCCAGTAGTGCGAGGGGACAGGGATATGGCTACACCTTC
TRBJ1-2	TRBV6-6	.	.	CASSAPRQANYGYTF	TGTGCCAGCAGTGCTCCCCGACAGGCTAACTATGGCTACACCTTC
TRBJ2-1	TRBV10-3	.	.	CAINRGNNEQFF	TGTGCCATCAATCGCGGCAATAATGAGCAGTTCTTC
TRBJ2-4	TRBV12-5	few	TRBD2	CARRGKNIQYF	TGTGCCCGGCGGGGGAAAAACATTCAGTACTTC
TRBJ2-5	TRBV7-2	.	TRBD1	CASRNRGGSQETQYF	TGTGCCAGCAGAAACAGGGGTGGTTCCCAAGAGACCCAGTACTTC
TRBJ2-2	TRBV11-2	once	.	CASRLANTGELFF	TGTGCCAGCAGGCTAGCCAACACCGGGGAGCTGTTTTTT